The entry below describes one T cell receptor (beta chain). The data were taken from a study of shared clonotypes between healthy human individuals. Only in-frame clones appear in the TCRdb table, and some are missing; sequencing was by immunoSEQ multiplex PCR. The sample has fewer than 700,000 clones; roughly four fifths are singletons. The V gene's germline CDR1 is SNHLY and CDR2 FYNNEI. The ends were cut back, 6 bases at V and 0 bases at J, with 14 bases in the middle. This CDR3 contains 16 residues. This TCR derives from a woman between 40 and 50 years old in good health. Some clones in this sample may be carry-over from other donors' samples. The sample consisted of PBMCs. J is TRBJ1-4 and V is TRBV2, with D unclear. DNA for the CDR3: TGTGCCAGCAGCGCTCCGCCCGACGCAACTAATGAAAAACTGTTTTTT. Translating gives CASSAPPDATNEKLFF.